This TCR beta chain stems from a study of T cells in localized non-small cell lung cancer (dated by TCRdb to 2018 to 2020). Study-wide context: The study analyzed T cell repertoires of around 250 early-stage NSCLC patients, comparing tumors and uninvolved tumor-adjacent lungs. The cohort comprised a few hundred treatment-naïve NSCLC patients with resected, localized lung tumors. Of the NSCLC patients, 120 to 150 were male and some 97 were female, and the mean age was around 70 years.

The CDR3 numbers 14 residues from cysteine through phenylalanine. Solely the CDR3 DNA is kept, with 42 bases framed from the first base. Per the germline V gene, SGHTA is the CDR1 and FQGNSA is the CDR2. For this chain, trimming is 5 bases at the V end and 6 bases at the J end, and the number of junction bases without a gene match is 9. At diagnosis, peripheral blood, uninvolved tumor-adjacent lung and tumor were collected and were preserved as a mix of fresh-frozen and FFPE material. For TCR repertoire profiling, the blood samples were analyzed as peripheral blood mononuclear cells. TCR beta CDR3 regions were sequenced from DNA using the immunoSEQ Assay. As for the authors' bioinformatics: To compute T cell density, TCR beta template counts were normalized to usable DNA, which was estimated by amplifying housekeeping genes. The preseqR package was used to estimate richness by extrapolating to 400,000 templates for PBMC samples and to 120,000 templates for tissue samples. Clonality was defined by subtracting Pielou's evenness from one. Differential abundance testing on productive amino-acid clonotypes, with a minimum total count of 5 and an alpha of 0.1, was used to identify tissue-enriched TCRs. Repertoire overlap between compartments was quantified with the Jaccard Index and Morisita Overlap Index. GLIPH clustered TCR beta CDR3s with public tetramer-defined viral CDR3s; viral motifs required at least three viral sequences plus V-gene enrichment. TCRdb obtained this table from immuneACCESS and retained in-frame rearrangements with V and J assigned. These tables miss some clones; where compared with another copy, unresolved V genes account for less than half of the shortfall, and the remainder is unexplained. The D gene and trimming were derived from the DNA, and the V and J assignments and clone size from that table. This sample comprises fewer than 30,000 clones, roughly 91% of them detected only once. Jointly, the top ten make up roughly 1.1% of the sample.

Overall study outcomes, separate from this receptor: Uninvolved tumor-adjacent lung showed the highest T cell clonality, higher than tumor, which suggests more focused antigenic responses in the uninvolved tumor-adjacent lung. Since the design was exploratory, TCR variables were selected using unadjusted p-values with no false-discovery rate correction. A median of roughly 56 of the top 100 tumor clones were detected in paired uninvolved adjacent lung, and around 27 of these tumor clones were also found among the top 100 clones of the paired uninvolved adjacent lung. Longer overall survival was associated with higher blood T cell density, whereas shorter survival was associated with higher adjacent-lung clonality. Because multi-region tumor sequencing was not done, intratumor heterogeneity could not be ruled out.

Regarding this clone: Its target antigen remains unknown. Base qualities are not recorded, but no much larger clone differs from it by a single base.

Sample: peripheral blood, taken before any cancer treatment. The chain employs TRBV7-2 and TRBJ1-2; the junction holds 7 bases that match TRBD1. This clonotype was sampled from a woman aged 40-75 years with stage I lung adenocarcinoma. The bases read TGTGCCAGCAGCCTGGGACAGAGCCTAAATGGCTACACCTTC. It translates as CASSLGQSLNGYTF.